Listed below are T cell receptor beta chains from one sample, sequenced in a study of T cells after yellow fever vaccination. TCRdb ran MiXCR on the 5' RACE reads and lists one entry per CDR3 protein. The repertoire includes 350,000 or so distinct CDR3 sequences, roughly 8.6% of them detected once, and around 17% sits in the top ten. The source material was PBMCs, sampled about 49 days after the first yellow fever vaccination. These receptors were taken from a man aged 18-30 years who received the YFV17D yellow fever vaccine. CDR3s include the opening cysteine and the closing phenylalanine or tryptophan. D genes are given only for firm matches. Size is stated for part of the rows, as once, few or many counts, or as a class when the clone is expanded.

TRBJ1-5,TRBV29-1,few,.,TGCAGCGTGGGAGGGGGGCCCAATCAGCCCCAGCATTTT,CSVGGGPNQPQHF
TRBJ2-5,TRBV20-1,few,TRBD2,TGCAGTGCTAGACTAGCGGGGGGGACCGGGGAGACCCAGTACTTC,CSARLAGGTGETQYF
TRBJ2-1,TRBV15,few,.,TGTGCCACCAGCAGAGATCTAGGGACGGTAAACAATGAGCAGTTCTTC,CATSRDLGTVNNEQFF
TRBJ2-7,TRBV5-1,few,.,TGCGCCAGCAGCTTGGGCGGCCCTGGCCTGACGTACTTC,CASSLGGPGLTYF
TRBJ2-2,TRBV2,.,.,TGTGCCAGCAGTACCCACACCGGGGAGGTGTTTTTT,CASSTHTGEVFF
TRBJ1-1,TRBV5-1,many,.,TGCGCCAGCAGGGGGGAATCGGCCACTGAAGCTTTCTTT,CASRGESATEAFF
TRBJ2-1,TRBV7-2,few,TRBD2,TGTGCCAGCAGCTTAGTTGGAGCGGGGGGTTACAATGAGCAGTTCTTC,CASSLVGAGGYNEQFF
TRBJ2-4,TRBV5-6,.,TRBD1,TGTGCCAGCAGCTTATCGGACAGGGGTAACATTCAGTACTTC,CASSLSDRGNIQYF
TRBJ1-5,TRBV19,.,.,TGTGCCAGTAGTATTGAGATCCGGCCCCAGCATTTT,CASSIEIRPQHF
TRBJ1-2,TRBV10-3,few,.,TGTGCCATCAGTGAGTCGGGGGACCGGGCTGGCTACACCTTC,CAISESGDRAGYTF
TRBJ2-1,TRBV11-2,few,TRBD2,TGTGCCAGCAGCATAGCGGGGGGGCCACTCAATGAGCAGTTCTTC,CASSIAGGPLNEQFF
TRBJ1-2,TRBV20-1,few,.,TGCAGTGCTAGAGAGCGGGGAACGCTCTATGGCTACACCTTC,CSARERGTLYGYTF
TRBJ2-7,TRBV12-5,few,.,TGTGCTAGTGGTTGGGGGACCTACGAGCAGTACTTC,CASGWGTYEQYF
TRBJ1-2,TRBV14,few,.,TGTGCCAGCAGCCGAGATACCCGCGGCTACACCTTC,CASSRDTRGYTF
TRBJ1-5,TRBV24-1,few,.,TGTGCCACCAGTGACCTCCGGGGGCCCCAGCATTTT,CATSDLRGPQHF
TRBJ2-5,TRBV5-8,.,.,TGTGCCAGCAGCTTGGGAGGACAGTCCAGGGAGACCCAGTACTTC,CASSLGGQSRETQYF
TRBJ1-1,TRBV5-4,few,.,TGTGCCAGCAGCTTGCTATACGACGCGGCCACTGAAGCTTTCTTT,CASSLLYDAATEAFF
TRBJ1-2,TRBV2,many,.,TGTGCCAGCAGTGAAGCAGGGTACTATGGCTACACCTTC,CASSEAGYYGYTF
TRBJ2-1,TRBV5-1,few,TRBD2,TGCGCCAGCAGCCCATGGACTAGCGGGGGGGATTACAATGAGCAGTTCTTC,CASSPWTSGGDYNEQFF
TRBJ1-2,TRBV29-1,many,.,TGCAGCGTTGAAGATGGACCTGGGTTCAAGGGCTACACCTTC,CSVEDGPGFKGYTF
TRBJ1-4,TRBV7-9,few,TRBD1,TGTGCCAGCAGCTCGGACAGGGTTACTAATGAAAAACTGTTTTTT,CASSSDRVTNEKLFF
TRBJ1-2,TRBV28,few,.,TGTGCCAGCAGAACAGGGTGGGACGCGGTCGACGATGGCTACACCTTC,CASRTGWDAVDDGYTF
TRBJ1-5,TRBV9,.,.,TGTGCCAGCAGCGTAGGGGTGGGAGAAAATCAGCCCCAGCATTTT,CASSVGVGENQPQHF
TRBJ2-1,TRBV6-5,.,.,TGTGCCAGCAGTGGTAGTGGGAATGAGCAGTTCTTC,CASSGSGNEQFF
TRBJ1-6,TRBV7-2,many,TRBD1,TGTGCCAGCAGCATCCGGACAGGCAGGCTCAATTCACCCCTCCACTTT,CASSIRTGRLNSPLHF
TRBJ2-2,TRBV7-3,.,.,TGTGCCAGCAGCCCTGTGCGGGGCGCGGGGGAGCTGTTTTTT,CASSPVRGAGELFF
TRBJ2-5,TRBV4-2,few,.,TGTGCCAGCAGCCAAGGGGGGCAGGGAGAGGAGACCCAGTACTTC,CASSQGGQGEETQYF
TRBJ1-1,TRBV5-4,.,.,TGTGCCAGCAGCTTGTCTGGCAGGGGCAACACTGAAGCTTTCTTT,CASSLSGRGNTEAFF
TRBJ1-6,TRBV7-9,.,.,TGTGCCAGCAGCTTAAGTCAGTTGAATTCACCCCTCCACTTT,CASSLSQLNSPLHF
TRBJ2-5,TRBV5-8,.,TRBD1,TGTGCCAGCAGCAGGGACAGAGCGCGGGAGACCCAGTACTTC,CASSRDRARETQYF
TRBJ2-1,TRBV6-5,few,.,TGTGCCAGCAGAAGCAGGGGAAATGAGCAGTTCTTC,CASRSRGNEQFF
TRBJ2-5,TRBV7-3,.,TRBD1,TGTGCCAGCAGCAGGTCCGGGACAGACCAAGAGACCCAGTACTTC,CASSRSGTDQETQYF
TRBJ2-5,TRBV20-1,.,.,TGCAGTGCGAGTGGGTCGCTCGGGCGGACCCAGTACTTC,CSASGSLGRTQYF
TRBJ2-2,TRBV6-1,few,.,TGTGCCAGCACTCCTCGGGACAACCCGATCACCGGGGAGCTGTTTTTT,CASTPRDNPITGELFF
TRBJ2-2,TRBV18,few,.,TGTGCCAGCTCACGTCGAATGTCGTCCGGGACAAGTCCGAACACCGGGGAGCTGTTTTTT,CASSRRMSSGTSPNTGELFF
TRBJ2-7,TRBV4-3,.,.,TGCGCCAGCAGCCAAGAGAACCTCCGCTCCTACGAGCAGTACTTC,CASSQENLRSYEQYF
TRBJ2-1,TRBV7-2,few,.,TGTGCCAGCAGCTTTATGAGTGAGCAGTTCTTC,CASSFMSEQFF
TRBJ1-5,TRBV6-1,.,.,TGTGCCAGCAGTATTAGGGGGACGGGGGGCAATCAGCCCCAGCATTTT,CASSIRGTGGNQPQHF
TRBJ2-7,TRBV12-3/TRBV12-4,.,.,TGTGCCAGCAGTTTAGCAGGGGGGTTCGGCGAGCAGTACTTC,CASSLAGGFGEQYF
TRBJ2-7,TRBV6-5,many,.,TGTGCCAGCAGGGGATCCTACGAGCAGTACTTC,CASRGSYEQYF
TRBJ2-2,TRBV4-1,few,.,TGCGCCAGCAGCCCCCCCTTTCTGGCCGGCACCGGGGAGCTGTTTTTT,CASSPPFLAGTGELFF
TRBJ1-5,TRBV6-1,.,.,TGTGACAGCAAGGGTTCGGAGGGGAGGGGGCCCCAGCATTTT,CDSKGSEGRGPQHF
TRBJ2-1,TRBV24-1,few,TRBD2,TGTGCCACCAGTGAACGAGGACTAGGAACCAATGAGCAGTTCTTC,CATSERGLGTNEQFF
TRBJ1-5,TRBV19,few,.,TGTGCCAGTAGTATAGTGGGGGGCAATCAGCCCCAGCATTTT,CASSIVGGNQPQHF
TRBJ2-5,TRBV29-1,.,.,TGCAGCGCCATACAGATTATGGAAGAGACCCAGTACTTC,CSAIQIMEETQYF
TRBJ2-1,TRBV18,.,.,TGTGCCAGCTCACCACCGGGGGCCGGGGATGAGCAGTTCTTC,CASSPPGAGDEQFF
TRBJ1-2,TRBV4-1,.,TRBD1,TGCGCCAGCCAAGGACAGGGGTCCTATGGCTACACCTTC,CASQGQGSYGYTF